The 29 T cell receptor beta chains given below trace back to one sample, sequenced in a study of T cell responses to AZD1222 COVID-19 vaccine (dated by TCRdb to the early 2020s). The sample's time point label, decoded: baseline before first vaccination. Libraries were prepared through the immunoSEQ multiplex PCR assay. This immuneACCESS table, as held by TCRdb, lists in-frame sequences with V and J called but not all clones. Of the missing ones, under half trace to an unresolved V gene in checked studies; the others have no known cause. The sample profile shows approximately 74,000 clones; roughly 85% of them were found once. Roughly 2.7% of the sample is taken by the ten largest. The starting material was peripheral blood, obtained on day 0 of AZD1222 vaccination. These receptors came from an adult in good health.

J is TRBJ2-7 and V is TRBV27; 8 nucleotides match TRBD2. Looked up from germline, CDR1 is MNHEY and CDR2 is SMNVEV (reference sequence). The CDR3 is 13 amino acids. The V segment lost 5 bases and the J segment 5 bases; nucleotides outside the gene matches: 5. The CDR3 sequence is CASSKRESHEQYF. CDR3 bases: TGTGCCAGCAGTAAGCGGGAGTCCCACGAGCAGTACTTC.

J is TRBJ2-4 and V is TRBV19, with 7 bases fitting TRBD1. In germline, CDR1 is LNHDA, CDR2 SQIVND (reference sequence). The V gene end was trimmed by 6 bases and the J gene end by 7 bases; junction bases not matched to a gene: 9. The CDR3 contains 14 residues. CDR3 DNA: TGTGCCAGTAGCGCCGGGACAGATTATAACATTCAGTACTTC. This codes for CASSAGTDYNIQYF.

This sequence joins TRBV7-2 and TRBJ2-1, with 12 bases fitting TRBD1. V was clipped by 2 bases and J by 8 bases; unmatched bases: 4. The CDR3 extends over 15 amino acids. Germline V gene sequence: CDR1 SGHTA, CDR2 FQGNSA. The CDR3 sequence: CASSLMGQGADEQFF. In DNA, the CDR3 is TGTGCCAGCAGCTTAATGGGACAGGGGGCCGATGAGCAGTTCTTC.

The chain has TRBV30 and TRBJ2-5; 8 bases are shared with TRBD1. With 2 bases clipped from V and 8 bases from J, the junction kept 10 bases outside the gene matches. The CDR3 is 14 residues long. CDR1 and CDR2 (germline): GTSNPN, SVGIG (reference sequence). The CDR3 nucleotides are TGTGCCTGGAGTCAGACAGGGGATCATCAAACCCAGTACTTC. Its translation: CAWSQTGDHQTQYF. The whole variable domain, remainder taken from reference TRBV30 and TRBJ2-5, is SQTIHQWPATLVQPVGSPLSLECTVEGTSNPNLYWYRQAAGRGLQLLFYSVGIGQISSEVPQNLSASRPQDRQFILSSKKLLLSDSGFYLCAWSQTGDHQTQYFGPGTRLLVL.

The DNA for the CDR3 is TGTGCCAGCAGTGTTCGCTTCTTGAGCTCCTACGAGCAGTACTTC. Translated: CASSVRFLSSYEQYF. V gene TRBV2 combines with J gene TRBJ2-7; no reliable D call. This CDR3 has 15 residues. Germline assignment: CDR1 SNHLY and CDR2 FYNNEI. Deletions cut 4 bases from V and 0 bases from J, with 13 bases between.

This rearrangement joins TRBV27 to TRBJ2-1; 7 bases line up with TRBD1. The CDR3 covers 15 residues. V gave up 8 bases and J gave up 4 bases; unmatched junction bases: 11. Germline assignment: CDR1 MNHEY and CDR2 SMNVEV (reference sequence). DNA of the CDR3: TGTGCCAGCCTTAGGCGCAAGGGGGCTTACAATGAGCAGTTCTTC. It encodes CASLRRKGAYNEQFF.

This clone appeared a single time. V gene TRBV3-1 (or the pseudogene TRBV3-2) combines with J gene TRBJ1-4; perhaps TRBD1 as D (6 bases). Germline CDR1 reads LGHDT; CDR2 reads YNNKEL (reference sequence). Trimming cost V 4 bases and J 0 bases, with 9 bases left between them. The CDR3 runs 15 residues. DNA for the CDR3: TGTGCCAGCAGCCGGTCAGGGGCAACTAATGAAAAACTGTTTTTT. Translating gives CASSRSGATNEKLFF.

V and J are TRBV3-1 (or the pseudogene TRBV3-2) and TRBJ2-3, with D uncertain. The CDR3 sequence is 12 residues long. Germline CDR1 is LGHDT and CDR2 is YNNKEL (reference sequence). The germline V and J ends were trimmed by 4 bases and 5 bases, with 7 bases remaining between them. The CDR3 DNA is TGTGCCAGCAGCCGGGCATTAGATACGCAGTATTTT. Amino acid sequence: CASSRALDTQYF.

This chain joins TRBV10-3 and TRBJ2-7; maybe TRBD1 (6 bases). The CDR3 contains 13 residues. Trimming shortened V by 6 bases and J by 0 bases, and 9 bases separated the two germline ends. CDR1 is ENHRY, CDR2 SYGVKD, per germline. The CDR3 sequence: CAISPQGSYEQYF. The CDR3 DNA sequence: TGTGCCATCAGCCCACAGGGCTCCTACGAGCAGTACTTC.

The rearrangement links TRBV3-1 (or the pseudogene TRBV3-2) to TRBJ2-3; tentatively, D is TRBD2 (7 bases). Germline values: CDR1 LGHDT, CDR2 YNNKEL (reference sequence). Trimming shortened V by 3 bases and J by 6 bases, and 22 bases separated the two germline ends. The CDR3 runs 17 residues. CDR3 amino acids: CASSQNRWGGARDTQYF. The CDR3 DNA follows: TGTGCCAGCAGCCAGAACCGATGGGGGGGGGCTCGGGATACGCAGTATTTT.

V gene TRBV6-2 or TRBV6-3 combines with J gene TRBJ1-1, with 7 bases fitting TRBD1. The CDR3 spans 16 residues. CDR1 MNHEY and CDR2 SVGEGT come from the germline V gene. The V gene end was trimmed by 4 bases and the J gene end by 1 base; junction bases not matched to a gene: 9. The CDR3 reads CASSSPRGTENTEAFF. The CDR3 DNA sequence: TGTGCCAGCAGTTCCCCGAGGGGGACAGAGAACACTGAAGCTTTCTTT.

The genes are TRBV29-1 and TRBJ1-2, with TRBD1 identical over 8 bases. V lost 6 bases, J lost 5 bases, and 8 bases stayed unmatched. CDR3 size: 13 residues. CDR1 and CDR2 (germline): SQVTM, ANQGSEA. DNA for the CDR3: TGCAGCGTGGCCACCGGGACAGGATATGGCTACACCTTC. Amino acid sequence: CSVATGTGYGYTF.

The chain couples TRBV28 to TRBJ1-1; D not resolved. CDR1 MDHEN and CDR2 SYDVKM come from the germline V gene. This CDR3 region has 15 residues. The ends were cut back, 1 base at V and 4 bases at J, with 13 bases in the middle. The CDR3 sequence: CASSLLVQGGTEAFF. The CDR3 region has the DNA TGTGCCAGCAGTTTATTGGTGCAAGGTGGCACTGAAGCTTTCTTT.

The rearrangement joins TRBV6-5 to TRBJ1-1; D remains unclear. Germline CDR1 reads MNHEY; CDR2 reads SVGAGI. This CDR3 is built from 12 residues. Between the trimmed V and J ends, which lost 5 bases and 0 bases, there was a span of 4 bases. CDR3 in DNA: TGTGCCAGCAGTAACATGAACACTGAAGCTTTCTTT. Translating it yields CASSNMNTEAFF.

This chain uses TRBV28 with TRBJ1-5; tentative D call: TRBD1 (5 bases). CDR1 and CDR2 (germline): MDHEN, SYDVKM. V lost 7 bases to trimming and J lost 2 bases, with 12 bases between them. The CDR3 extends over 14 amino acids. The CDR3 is CASKSRVGNQPQHF. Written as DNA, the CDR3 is TGTGCCAGCAAATCCAGGGTCGGCAATCAGCCCCAGCATTTT.

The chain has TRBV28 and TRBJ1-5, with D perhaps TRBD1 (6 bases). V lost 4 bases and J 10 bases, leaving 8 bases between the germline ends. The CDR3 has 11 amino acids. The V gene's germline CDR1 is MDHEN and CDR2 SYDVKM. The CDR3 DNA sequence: TGTGCCAGCAGTTCGGACAGCCCCCAGCATTTT. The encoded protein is CASSSDSPQHF.

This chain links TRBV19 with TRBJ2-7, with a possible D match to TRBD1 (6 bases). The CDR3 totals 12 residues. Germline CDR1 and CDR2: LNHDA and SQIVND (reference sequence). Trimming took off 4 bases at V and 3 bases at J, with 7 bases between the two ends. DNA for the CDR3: TGTGCCAGTAGTACAGGGGTCTACGAGCAGTACTTC. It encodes CASSTGVYEQYF.

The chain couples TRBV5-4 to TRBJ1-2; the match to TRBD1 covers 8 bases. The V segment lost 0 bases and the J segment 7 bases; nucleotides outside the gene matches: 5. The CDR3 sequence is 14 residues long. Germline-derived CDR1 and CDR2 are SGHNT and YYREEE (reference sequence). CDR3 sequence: CASSLDRGTSGYTF. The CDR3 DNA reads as TGTGCCAGCAGCTTGGACAGGGGGACTAGTGGCTACACCTTC. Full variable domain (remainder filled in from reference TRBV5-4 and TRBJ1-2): ETGVTQSPTHLIKTRGQQVTLRCSSQSGHNTVSWYQQALGQGPQFIFQYYREEENGRGNFPPRFSGLQFPNYSSELNVNALELDDSALYLCASSLDRGTSGYTFGSGTRLTVV.

CDR3 bases: TGTGCCAGCAGCTTGGACCAGGGCCGACAGGCCCAGCATTTT. This encodes CASSLDQGRQAQHF. J is TRBJ1-5 and V is TRBV5-5, with a possible D match to TRBD1 (6 bases). Trimming left V 0 bases short and J 11 bases short, with 15 bases between. Germline V gene data show CDR1 as SGHKS and CDR2 as YYEKEE (reference sequence). The CDR3 extends over 14 amino acids.

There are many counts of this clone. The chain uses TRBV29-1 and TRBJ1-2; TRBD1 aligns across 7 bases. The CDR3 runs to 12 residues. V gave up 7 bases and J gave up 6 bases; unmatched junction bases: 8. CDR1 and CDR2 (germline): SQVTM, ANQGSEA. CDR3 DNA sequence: TGCAGCGCCCAACAGGGGAAGGATGGCTACACCTTC. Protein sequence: CSAQQGKDGYTF. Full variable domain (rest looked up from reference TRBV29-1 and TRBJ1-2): SAVISQKPSRDICQRGTSLTIQCQVDSQVTMMFWYRQQPGQSLTLIATANQGSEATYESGFVIDKFPISRPNLTFSTLTVSNMSPEDSSIYLCSAQQGKDGYTFGSGTRLTVV.

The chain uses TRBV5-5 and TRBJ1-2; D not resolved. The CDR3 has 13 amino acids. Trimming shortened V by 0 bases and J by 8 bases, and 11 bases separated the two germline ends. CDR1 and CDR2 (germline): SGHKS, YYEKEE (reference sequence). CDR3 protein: CASSLDTSTGYTF. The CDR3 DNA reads TGTGCCAGCAGCTTGGATACGTCGACGGGCTACACCTTC.

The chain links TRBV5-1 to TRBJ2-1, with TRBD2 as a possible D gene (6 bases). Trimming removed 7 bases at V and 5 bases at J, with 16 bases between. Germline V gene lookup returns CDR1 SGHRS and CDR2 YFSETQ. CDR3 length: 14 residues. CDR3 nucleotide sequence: TGCGCCAGCTGGGGGGAACCTAAGGACAATGAGCAGTTCTTC. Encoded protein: CASWGEPKDNEQFF.

The CDR3 protein is CASSSHPNEAFF. The CDR3, as DNA: TGTGCCAGCAGTTCACACCCAAATGAAGCTTTCTTT. V is TRBV28 and J is TRBJ1-1; D not certain. V was clipped by 4 bases and J by 7 bases, with 10 bases between them. This CDR3 has 12 residues. The germline CDR1 and CDR2 sequences are MDHEN and SYDVKM.

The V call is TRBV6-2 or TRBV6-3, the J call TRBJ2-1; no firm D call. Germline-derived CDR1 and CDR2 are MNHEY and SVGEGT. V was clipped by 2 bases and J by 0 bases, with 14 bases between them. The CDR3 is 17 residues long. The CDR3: CASSYPNRASSYNEQFF. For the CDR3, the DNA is TGTGCCAGCAGTTACCCCAATCGCGCCAGCTCCTACAATGAGCAGTTCTTC.

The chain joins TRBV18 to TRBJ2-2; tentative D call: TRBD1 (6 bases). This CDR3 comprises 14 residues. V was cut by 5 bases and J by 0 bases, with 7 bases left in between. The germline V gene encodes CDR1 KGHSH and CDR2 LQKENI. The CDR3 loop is CASSGTTNTGELFF. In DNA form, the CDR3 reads TGTGCCAGCTCAGGGACAACGAACACCGGGGAGCTGTTTTTT. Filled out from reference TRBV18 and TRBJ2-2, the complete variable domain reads NAGVMQNPRHLVRRRGQEARLRCSPMKGHSHVYWYRQLPEEGLKFMVYLQKENIIDESGMPKERFSAEFPKEGPSILRIQQVVRGDSAAYFCASSGTTNTGELFFGEGSRLTVL.

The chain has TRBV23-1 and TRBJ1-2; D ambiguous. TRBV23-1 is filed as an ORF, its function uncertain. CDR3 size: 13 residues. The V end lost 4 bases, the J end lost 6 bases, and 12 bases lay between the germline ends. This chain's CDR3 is CASSLKEQHGYTF. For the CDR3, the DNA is TGCGCCAGCAGTCTGAAAGAACAGCATGGCTACACCTTC.

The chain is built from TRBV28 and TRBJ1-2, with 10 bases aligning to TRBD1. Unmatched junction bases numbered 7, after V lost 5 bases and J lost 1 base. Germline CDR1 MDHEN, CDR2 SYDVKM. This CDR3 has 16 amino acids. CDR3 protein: CASSRGTGADNYGYTF. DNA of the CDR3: TGTGCCAGCAGTCGGGGGACAGGGGCCGATAACTATGGCTACACCTTC.

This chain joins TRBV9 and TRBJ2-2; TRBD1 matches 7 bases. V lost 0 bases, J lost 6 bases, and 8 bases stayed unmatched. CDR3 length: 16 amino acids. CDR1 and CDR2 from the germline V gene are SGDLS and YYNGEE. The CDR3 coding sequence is TGTGCCAGCAGCGTAGCCCCACAGGGGAGCTCCGGGGAGCTGTTTTTT. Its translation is CASSVAPQGSSGELFF.

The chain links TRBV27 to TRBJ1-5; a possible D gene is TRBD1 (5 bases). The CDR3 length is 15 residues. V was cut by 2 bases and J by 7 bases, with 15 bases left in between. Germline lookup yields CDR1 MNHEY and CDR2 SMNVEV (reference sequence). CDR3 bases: TGTGCCAGCAGTTTAGGGGCGGCCACCGGGCAGCCCCAGCATTTT. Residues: CASSLGAATGQPQHF.